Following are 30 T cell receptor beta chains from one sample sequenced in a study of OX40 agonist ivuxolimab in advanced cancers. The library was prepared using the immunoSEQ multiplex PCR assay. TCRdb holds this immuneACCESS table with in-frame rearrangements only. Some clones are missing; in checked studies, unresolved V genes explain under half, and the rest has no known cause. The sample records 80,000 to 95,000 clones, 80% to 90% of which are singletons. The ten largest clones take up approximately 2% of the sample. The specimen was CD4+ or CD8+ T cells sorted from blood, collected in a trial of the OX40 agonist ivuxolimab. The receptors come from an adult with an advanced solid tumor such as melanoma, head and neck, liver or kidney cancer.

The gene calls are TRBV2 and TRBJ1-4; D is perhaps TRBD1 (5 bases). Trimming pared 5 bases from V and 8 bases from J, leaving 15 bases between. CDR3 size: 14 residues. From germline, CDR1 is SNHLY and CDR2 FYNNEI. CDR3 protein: CASSFQPGGEKLFF. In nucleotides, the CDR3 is TGTGCCAGCAGTTTTCAACCCGGGGGGGAAAAACTGTTTTTT.

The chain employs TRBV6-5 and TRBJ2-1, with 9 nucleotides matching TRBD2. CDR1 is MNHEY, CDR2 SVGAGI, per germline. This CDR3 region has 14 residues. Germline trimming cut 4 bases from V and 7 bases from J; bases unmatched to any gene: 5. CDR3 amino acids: CASSWRGGLNEQFF. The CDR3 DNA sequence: TGTGCCAGCAGTTGGCGGGGGGGCCTAAATGAGCAGTTCTTC.

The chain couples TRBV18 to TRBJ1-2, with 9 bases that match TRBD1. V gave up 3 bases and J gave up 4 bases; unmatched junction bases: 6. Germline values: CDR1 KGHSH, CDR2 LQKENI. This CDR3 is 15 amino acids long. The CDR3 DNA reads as TGTGCCAGCTCACCTGGGACAGGGAGCTCCTATGGCTACACCTTC. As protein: CASSPGTGSSYGYTF.

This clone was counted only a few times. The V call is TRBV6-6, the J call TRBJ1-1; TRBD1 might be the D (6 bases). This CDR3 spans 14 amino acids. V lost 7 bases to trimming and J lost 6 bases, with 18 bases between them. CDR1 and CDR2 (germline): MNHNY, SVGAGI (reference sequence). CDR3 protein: CASKSGGGRPEAFF. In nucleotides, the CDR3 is TGTGCCAGCAAAAGCGGGGGGGGCAGACCTGAAGCTTTCTTT.

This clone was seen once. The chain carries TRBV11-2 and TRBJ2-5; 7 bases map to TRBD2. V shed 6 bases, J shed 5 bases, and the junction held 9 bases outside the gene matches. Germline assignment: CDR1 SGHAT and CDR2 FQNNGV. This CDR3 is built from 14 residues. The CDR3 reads CASSLLTGGETQYF. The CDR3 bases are TGTGCCAGCAGTTTATTAACCGGGGGGGAGACCCAGTACTTC. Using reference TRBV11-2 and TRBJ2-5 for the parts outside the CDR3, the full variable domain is EAGVAQSPRYKIIEKRQSVAFWCNPISGHATLYWYQQILGQGPKLLIQFQNNGVVDDSQLPKDRFSAERLKGVDSTLKIQPAKLEDSAVYLCASSLLTGGETQYFGPGTRLLVL.

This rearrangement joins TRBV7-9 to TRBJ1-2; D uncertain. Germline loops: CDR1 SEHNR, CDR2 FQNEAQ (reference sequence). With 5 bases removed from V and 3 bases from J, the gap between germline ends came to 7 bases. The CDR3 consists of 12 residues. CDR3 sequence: CASSQSYYGYTF. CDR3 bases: TGTGCCAGCAGCCAGAGTTACTATGGCTACACCTTC. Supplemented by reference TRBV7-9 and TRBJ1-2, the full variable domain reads DTGVSQNPRHKITKRGQNVTFRCDPISEHNRLYWYRQTLGQGPEFLTYFQNEAQLEKSRLLSDRFSAERPKGSFSTLEIQRTEQGDSAMYLCASSQSYYGYTFGSGTRLTVV.

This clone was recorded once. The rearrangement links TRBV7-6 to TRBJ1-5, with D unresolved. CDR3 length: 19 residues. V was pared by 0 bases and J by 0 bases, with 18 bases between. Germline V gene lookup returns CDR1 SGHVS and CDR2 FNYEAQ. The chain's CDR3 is CASSLAPAGSVYSNQPQHF. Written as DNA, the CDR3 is TGTGCCAGCAGCTTAGCGCCGGCAGGCAGCGTTTATAGCAATCAGCCCCAGCATTTT.

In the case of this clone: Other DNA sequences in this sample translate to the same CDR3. CDR3 in amino acids: CASSLVGFEQFF. In DNA, the CDR3 is TGTGCCAGCAGCTTAGTAGGGTTTGAACAGTTCTTC. The V and J genes are TRBV11-2 and TRBJ2-1; the D is unclear. V lost 1 base to trimming and J lost 13 bases, with 11 bases between them. Germline CDR1 SGHAT, CDR2 FQNNGV. There are 12 residues in the CDR3.

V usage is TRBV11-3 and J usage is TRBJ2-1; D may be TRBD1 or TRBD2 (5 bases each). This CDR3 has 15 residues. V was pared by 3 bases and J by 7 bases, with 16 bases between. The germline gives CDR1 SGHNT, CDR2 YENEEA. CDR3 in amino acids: CASSFYGADWNEQFF. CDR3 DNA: TGTGCCAGCAGCTTCTACGGGGCGGACTGGAATGAGCAGTTCTTC.

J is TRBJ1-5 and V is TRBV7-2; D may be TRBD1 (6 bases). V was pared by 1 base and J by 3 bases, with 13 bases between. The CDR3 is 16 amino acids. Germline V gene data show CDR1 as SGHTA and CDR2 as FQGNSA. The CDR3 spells CASSLGGGLHNQPQHF. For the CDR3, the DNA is TGTGCCAGCAGCTTAGGAGGGGGGCTCCACAATCAGCCCCAGCATTTT.

CDR3 in DNA: TGTGCCAGCAGCCAAGGCCAGGGGGTGGGTAACTCCTACAATGAGCAGTTCTTC. Translated: CASSQGQGVGNSYNEQFF. The rearrangement joins TRBV4-2 to TRBJ2-1, with 7 bases that match TRBD1. Trimming at V came to 1 base and at J to 0 bases, leaving 9 bases not matched to a gene. This CDR3 comprises 18 residues. Germline loops: CDR1 LGHNA, CDR2 YNFKEQ.

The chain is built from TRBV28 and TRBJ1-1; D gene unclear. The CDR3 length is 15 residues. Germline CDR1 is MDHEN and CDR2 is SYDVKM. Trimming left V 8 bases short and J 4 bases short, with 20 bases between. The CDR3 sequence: CASQDGNYLSTEAFF. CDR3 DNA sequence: TGTGCCAGCCAAGACGGGAACTACTTGAGCACTGAAGCTTTCTTT.

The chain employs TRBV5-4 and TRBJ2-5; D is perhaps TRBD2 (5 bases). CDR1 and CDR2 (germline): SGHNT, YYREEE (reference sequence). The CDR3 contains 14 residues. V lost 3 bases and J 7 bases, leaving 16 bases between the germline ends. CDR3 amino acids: CASSYGRAEGTQYF. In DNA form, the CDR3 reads TGTGCCAGCAGCTATGGTCGGGCCGAGGGGACCCAGTACTTC.

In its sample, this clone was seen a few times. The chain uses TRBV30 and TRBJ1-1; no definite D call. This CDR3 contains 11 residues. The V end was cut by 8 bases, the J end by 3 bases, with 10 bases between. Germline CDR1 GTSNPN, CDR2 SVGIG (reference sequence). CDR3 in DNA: TGTGCCATGAGGCGGCACACTGAAGCTTTCTTT. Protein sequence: CAMRRHTEAFF.

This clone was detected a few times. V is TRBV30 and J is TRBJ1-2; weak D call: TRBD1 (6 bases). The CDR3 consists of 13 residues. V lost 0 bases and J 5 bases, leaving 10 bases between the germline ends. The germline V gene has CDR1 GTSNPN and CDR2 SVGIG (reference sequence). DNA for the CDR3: TGTGCCTGGAGTGTGCAGGGGCGGTATGGCTACACCTTC. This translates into CAWSVQGRYGYTF.

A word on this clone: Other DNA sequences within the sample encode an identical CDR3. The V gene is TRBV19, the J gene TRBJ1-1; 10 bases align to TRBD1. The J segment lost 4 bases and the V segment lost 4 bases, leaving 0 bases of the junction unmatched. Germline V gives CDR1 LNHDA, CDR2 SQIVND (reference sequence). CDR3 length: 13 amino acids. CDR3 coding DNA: TGTGCCAGTAGTAGGGACAGGGGCACTGAAGCTTTCTTT. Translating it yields CASSRDRGTEAFF.

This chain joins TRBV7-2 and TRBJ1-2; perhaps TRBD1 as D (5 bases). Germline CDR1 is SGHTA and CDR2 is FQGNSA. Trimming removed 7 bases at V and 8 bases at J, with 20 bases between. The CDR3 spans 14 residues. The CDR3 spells CASNSGGGSGGYTF. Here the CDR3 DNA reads TGTGCCAGCAACTCCGGGGGGGGATCCGGCGGCTACACCTTC.

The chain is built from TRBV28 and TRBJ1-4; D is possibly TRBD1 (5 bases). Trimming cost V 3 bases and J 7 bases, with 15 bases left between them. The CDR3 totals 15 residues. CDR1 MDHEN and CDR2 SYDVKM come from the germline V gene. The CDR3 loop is CASSFLQGGGEKLFF. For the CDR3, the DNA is TGTGCCAGCAGTTTCCTCCAGGGTGGGGGTGAAAAACTGTTTTTT.

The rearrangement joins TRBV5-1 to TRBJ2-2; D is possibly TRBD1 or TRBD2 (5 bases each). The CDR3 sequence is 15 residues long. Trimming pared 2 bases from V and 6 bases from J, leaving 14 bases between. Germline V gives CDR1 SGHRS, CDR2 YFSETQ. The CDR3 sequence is CASSFEGKSSGELFF. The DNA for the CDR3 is TGCGCCAGCAGCTTCGAGGGGAAGTCTTCCGGGGAGCTGTTTTTT.

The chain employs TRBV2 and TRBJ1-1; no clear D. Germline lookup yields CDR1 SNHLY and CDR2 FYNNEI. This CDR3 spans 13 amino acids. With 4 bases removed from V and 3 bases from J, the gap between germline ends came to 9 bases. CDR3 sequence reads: CASSVDPDTEAFF. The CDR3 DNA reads TGTGCCAGCAGTGTTGACCCCGACACTGAAGCTTTCTTT.

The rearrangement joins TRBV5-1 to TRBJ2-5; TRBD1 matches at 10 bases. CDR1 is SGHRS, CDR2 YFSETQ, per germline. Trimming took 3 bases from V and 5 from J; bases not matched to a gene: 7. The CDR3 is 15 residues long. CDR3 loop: CASSSGTGAGETQYF. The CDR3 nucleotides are TGCGCCAGCAGCTCCGGGACAGGGGCCGGGGAGACCCAGTACTTC.

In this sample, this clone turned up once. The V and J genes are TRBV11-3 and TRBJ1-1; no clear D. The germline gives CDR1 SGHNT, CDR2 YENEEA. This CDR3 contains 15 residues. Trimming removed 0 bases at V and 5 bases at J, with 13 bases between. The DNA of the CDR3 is TGTGCCAGCAGCTTAGATAACAAGAGATCAACTGAAGCTTTCTTT. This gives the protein CASSLDNKRSTEAFF. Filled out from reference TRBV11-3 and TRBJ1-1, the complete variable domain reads EAGVVQSPRYKIIEKKQPVAFWCNPISGHNTLYWYLQNLGQGPELLIRYENEEAVDDSQLPKDRFSAERLKGVDSTLKIQPAELGDSAVYLCASSLDNKRSTEAFFGQGTRLTVV.

For the CDR3, the DNA is TGCGCCAGCAGCCAAGCGGGATTTATAGTCGCCGGGGAGCTGTTTTTT. Protein sequence: CASSQAGFIVAGELFF. The V call is TRBV4-1, the J call TRBJ2-2, with TRBD2 as a possible D gene (5 bases). The V gene's germline CDR1 is MGHRA and CDR2 YSYEKL. CDR3 size: 16 residues. Trimming removed 1 base from V and 6 bases from J, with 15 bases in between.

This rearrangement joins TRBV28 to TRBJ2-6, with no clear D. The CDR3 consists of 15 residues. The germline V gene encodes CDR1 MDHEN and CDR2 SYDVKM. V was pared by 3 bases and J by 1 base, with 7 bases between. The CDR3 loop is CASSFLRSGANVLTF. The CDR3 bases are TGTGCCAGCAGTTTTTTGCGTTCTGGGGCCAACGTCCTGACTTTC.

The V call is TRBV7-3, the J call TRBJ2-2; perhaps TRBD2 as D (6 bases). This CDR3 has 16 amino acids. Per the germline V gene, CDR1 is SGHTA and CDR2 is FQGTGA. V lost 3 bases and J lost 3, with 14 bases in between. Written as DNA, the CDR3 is TGTGCCAGCAGCTTCGGGACTTCTTGGGACACCGGGGAGCTGTTTTTT. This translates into CASSFGTSWDTGELFF.

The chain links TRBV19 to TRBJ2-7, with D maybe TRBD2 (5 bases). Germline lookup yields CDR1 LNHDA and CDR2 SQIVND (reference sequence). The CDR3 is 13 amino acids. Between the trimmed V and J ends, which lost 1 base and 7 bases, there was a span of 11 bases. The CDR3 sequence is CASSIGRRREQYF. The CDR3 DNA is TGTGCCAGTAGTATAGGCCGCAGGAGGGAGCAGTACTTC.

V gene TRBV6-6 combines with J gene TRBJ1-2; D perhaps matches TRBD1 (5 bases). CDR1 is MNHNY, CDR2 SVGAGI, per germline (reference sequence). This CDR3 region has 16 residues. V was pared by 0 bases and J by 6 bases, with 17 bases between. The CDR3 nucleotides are TGTGCCAGCAGTTACTCCTTACAAACAGCGGGGGATGGCTACACCTTC. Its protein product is CASSYSLQTAGDGYTF.

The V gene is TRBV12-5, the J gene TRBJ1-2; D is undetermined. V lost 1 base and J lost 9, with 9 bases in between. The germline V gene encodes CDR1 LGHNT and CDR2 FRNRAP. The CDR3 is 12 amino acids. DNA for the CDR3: TGTGCTAGTGGTTTGGAATCGGTTCGCTACACCTTC. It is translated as CASGLESVRYTF.

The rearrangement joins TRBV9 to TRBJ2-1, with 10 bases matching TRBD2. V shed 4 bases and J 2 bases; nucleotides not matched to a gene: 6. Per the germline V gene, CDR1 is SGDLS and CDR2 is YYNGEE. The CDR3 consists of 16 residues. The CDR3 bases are TGTGCCAGCAGCACCCTAGCGGGGGCCGCCTACAATGAGCAGTTCTTC. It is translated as CASSTLAGAAYNEQFF.

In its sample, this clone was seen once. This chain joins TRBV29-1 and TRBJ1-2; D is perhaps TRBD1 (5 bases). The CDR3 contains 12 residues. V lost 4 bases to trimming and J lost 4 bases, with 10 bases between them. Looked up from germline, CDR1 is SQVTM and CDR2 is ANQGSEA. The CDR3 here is CSVVRGLYGYTF. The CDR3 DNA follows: TGCAGCGTTGTTCGGGGCCTCTATGGCTACACCTTC. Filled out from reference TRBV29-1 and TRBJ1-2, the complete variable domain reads SAVISQKPSRDICQRGTSLTIQCQVDSQVTMMFWYRQQPGQSLTLIATANQGSEATYESGFVIDKFPISRPNLTFSTLTVSNMSPEDSSIYLCSVVRGLYGYTFGSGTRLTVV.